This paragraph reports one T cell receptor (beta chain). Germline V gene data show CDR1 as SEHNR and CDR2 as FQNEAQ (reference sequence). This CDR3 has 15 residues. Losses at the gene ends were 7 bases for V and 2 bases for J; bases not matched to a gene: 8. Profiling relied on immunoSEQ multiplex PCR, and the TCRdb table lists in-frame clones only, not all of them. Found here are millions of clones, about 94% of them singletons; the top ten hold roughly 1.1%. This entry comes from a study of shared clonotypes between healthy human individuals. The naive CD8 subset, CD45RO-negative cells positively selected for CCR7, excluded terminally differentiated effector memory CD45RA+ cells.

The chain has TRBV7-9 and TRBJ1-1; 9 bases line up with TRBD1. The receptor was derived from a young man in good health. Sequenced: naive CD8+ T cells sorted from blood. CDR3 DNA sequence: TGTGCCAGCATCCCCCTGACAGGGGGAAACACTGAAGCTTTCTTT. Protein product: CASIPLTGGNTEAFF.